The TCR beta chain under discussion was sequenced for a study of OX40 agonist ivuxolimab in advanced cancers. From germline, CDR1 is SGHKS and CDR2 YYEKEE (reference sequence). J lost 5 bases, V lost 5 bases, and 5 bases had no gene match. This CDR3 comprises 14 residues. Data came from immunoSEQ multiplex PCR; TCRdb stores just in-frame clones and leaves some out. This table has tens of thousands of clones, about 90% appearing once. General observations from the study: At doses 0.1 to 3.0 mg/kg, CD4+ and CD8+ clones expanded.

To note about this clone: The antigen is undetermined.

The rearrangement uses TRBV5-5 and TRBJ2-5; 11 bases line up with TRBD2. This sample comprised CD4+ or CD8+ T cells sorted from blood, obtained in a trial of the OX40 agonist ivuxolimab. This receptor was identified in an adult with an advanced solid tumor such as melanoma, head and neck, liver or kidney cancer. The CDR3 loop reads CASSFSGRGETQYF. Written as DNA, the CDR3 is TGTGCCAGCAGTTTTAGCGGGAGGGGGGAGACCCAGTACTTC.